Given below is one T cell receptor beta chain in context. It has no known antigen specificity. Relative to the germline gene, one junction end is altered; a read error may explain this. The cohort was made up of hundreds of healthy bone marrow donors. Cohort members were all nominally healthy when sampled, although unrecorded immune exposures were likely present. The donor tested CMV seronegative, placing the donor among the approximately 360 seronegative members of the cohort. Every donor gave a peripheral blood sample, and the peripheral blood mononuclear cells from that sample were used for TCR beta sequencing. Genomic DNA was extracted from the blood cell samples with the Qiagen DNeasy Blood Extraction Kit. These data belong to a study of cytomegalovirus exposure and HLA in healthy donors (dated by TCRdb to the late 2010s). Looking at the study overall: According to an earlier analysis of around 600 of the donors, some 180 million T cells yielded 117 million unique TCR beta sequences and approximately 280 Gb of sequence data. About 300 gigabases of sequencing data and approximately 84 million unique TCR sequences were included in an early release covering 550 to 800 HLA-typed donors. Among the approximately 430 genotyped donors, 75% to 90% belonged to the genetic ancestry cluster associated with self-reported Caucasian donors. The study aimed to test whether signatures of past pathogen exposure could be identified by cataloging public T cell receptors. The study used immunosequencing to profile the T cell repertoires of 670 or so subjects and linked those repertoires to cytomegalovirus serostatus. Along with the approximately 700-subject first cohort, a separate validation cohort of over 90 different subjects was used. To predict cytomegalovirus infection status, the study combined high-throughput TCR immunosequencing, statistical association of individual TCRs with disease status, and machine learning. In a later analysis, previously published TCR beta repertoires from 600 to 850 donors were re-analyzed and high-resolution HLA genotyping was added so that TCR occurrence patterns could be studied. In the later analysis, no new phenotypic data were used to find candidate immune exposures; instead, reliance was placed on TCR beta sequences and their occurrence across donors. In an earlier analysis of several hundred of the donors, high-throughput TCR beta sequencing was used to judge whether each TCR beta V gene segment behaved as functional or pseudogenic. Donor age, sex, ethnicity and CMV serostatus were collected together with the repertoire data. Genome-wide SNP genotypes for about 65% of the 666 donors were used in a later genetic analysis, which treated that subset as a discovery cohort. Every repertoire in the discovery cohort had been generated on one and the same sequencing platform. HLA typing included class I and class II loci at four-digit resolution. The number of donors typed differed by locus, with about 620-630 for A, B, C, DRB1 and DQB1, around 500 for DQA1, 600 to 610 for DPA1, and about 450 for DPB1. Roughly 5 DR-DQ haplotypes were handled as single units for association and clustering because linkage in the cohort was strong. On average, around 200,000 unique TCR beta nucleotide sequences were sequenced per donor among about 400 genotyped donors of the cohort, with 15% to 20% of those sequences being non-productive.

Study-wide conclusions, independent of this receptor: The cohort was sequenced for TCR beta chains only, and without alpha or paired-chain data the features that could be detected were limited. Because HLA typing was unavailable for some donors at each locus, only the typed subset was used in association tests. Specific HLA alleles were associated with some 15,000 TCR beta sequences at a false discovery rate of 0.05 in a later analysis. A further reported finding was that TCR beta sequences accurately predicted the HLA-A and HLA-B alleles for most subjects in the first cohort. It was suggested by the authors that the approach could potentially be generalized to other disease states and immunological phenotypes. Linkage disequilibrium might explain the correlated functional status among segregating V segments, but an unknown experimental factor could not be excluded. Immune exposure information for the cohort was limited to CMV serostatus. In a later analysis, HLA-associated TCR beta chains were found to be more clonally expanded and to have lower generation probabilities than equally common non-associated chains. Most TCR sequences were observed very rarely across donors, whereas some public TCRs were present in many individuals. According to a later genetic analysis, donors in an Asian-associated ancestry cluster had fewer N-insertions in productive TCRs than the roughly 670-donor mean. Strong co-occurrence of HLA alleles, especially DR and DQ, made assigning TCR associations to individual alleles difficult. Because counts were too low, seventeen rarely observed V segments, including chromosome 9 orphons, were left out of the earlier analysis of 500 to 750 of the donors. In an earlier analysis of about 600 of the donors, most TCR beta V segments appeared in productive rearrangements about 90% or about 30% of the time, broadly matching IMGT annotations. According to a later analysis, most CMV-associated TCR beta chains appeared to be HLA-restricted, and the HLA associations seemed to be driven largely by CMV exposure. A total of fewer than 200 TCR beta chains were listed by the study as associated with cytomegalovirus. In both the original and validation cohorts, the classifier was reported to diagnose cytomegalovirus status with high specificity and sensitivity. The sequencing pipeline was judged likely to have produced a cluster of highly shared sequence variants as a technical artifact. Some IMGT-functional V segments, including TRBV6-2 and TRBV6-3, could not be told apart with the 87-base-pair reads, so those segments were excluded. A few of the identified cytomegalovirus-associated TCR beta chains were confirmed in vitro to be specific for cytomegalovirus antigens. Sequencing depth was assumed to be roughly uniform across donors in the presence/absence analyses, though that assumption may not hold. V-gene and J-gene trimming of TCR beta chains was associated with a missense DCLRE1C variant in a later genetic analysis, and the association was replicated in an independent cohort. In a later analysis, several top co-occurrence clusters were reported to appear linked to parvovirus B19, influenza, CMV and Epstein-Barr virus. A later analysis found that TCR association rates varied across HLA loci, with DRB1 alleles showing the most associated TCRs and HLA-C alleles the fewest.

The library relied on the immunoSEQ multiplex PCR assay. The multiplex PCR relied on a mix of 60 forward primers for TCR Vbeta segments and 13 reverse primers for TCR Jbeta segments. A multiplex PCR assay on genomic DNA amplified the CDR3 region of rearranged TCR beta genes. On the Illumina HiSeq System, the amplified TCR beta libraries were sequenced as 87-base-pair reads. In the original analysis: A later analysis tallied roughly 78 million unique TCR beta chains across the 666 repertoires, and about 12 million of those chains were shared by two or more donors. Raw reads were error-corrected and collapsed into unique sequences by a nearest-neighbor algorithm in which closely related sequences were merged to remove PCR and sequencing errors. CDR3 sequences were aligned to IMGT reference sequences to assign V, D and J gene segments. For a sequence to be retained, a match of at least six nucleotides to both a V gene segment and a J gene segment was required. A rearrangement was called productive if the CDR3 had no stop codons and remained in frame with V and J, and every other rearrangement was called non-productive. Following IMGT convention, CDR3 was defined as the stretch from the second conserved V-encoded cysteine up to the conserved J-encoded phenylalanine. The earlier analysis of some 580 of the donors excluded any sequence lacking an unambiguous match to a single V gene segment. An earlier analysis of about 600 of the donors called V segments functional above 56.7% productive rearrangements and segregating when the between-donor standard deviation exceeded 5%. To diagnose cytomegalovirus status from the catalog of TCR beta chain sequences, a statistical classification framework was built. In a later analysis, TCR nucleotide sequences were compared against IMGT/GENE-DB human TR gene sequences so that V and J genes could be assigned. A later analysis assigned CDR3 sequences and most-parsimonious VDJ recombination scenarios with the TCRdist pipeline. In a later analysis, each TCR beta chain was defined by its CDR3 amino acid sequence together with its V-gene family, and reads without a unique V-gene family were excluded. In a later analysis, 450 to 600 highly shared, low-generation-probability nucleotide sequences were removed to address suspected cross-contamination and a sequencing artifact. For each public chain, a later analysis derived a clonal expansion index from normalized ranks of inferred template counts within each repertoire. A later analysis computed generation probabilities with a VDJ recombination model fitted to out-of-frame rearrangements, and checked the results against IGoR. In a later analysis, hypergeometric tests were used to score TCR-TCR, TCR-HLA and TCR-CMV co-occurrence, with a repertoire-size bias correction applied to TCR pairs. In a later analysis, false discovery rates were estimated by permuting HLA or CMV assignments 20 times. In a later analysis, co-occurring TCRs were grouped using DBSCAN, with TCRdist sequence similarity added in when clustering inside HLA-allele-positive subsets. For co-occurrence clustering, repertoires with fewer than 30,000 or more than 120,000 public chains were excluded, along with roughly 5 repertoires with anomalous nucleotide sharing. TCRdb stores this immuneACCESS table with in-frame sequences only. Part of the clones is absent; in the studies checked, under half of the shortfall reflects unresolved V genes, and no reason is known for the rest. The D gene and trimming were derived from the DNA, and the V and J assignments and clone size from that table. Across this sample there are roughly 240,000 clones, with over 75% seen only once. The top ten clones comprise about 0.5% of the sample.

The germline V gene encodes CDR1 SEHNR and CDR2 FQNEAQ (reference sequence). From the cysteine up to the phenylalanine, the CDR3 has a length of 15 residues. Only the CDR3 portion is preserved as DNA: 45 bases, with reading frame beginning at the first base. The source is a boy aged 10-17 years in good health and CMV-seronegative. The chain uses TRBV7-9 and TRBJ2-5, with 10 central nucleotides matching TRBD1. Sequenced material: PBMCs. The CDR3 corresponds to CSSSLPGQGRETQYF. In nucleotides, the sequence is TGTTCCAGCAGCCTACCGGGACAGGGGAGGGAGACCCAGTACTTC.